Reported below is one T cell receptor beta chain. Its target is unknown. The CDR3 is cut off 3 residues early in the read; its end comes from the germline J gene. This record belongs to a study of T cells in women clearing cervical HPV infection. Germline assignment: CDR1 SNHLY and CDR2 FYNNEI. CDR3 length: 14 residues. V lost 6 bases and J lost 0, with 9 bases in between. Study-wide results and limits: Cases and controls were distinguished at AUC about 0.86 by richness and V genes.

Measured with immunoSEQ multiplex PCR; TCRdb has only the in-frame clones, and not every one. There are some 31,000 clones in the sample, with roughly 2.8% held by the top ten. This TCR was recovered from a woman aged 18 to 75 with a cervical HPV16 infection that either progressed to CIN3+ or cleared (not recorded which). V is TRBV2 and J is TRBJ2-1; D uncertain. The sequenced sample was blood buffy coat. CDR3 loop: CASRSLSSYNEQFF. The part of the CDR3 DNA that was read is TGTGCCAGCAGATCCCTAAGCTCCTACAATGAG.